This T cell receptor beta chain was documented in a study of blood T cells in healthy people across ages. Whole-study findings and limits: There was no known CMV status for donors, so expanded clonotype changes were possibly confounded.

It was with a sample-barcoded 5' primer and a J-beta primer mix that a second PCR of roughly 7 to 12 cycles was run. Each cDNA molecule was tagged by a template-switch adaptor that had 12 random nucleotides. TCRdb redid the calling of the 5' RACE reads with MiXCR, one entry per CDR3 protein. The sample lists 1.5 million to 2 million distinct CDR3 sequences; just under 50% were seen once. V lost 4 bases, J lost 1 base, and 6 bases stayed unmatched. There are 15 residues in the CDR3. Per the germline V gene, CDR1 is SGHRS and CDR2 is YFSETQ. Comments on this clonotype: Its antigen is not identified.

The TCR comes from a middle-aged woman in good health. Input material: blood. The chain carries TRBV5-1 and TRBJ1-1, with 8 bases matching TRBD1. The CDR3 DNA reads TGCGCCAGCAGCCCTGGACAGGGTTGGAACACTGAAGCTTTCTTT. This codes for CASSPGQGWNTEAFF.